This passage covers 21 T cell receptor beta chains from one sample sequenced in a study of control samples from healthy donors and cancer patients. Libraries were prepared by immunoSEQ multiplex PCR; TCRdb keeps only in-frame clonotypes and omits some of them. The sample lists some 150,000 clones; around 92% were seen once. Sequences were obtained from blood. Source of these receptors: a woman aged 30 to 39 in good health.

With respect to this clone: A much larger clone differs from this one at a single base, so this may be a read error. The chain uses TRBV6-2 or TRBV6-3 and TRBJ1-1, with 7 bases fitting TRBD1. Germline assignment: CDR1 MNHEY and CDR2 SVGEGT. The ends lost 6 bases at V and 6 bases at J; junction bases unmatched: 1. This CDR3 has 11 amino acids. The CDR3 DNA sequence: TGTGCCAGCAGCCAGGGGGCTGAAGCTTTCTTT. This sequence encodes CASSQGAEAFF.

The genes are TRBV24-1 and TRBJ2-1; the match to TRBD2 covers 11 bases. Germline loops: CDR1 KGHDR, CDR2 SFDVKD. The V segment lost 4 bases and the J segment 9 bases; nucleotides outside the gene matches: 7. This CDR3 contains 15 residues. CDR3 sequence reads: CATSDATSGSFEQFF. Here the CDR3 DNA reads TGTGCCACCAGTGACGCTACTAGCGGGAGCTTTGAGCAGTTCTTC.

The V call is TRBV7-8, the J call TRBJ2-5; 12 bases are a match to TRBD2. This CDR3 spans 16 amino acids. Germline CDR1 SGHVS, CDR2 FQNEAQ. The J segment lost 0 bases and the V segment lost 4 bases, leaving 3 bases of the junction unmatched. The CDR3 DNA reads as TGTGCCAGCAGCTCGAGACTAGCGGGGGACCAAGAGACCCAGTACTTC. Amino acid sequence: CASSSRLAGDQETQYF.

This chain links TRBV2 with TRBJ1-2, with D tentatively TRBD1 (6 bases). CDR1 and CDR2 from the germline V gene are SNHLY and FYNNEI. Deletions cut 7 bases from V and 2 bases from J, with 8 bases between. The CDR3 sequence is 12 residues long. The CDR3 region is CASKDRNYGYTF. The CDR3 region has the DNA TGTGCCAGCAAGGACAGAAACTATGGCTACACCTTC.

This rearrangement joins TRBV5-5 to TRBJ1-2; D perhaps matches TRBD1 (5 bases). This CDR3 spans 14 amino acids. Germline V gene lookup returns CDR1 SGHKS and CDR2 YYEKEE (reference sequence). Trimming pared 0 bases from V and 2 bases from J, leaving 8 bases between. The DNA for the CDR3 is TGTGCCAGCAGCTTGGCTCGGGGGAACTATGGCTACACCTTC. Its protein is CASSLARGNYGYTF.

The chain is built from TRBV13 and TRBJ2-5; 11 bases agree with TRBD2. V was pared by 3 bases and J by 5 bases, with 11 bases of the junction left unmatched. CDR1 and CDR2 (germline): PRHDT, FYEKMQ (reference sequence). This CDR3 has 17 amino acids. The CDR3 region is CASSLVIAGGLGETQYF. CDR3 nucleotides: TGTGCCAGCAGCTTGGTAATAGCGGGGGGGCTCGGGGAGACCCAGTACTTC.

The chain joins TRBV18 to TRBJ2-1; D possibly corresponds to TRBD1 (6 bases). Trimming stripped 0 bases from V and 3 bases from J, with 9 bases between. This CDR3 has 15 residues. Germline-derived CDR1 and CDR2 are KGHSH and LQKENI. The CDR3 protein is CASSPPQQGYNEQFF. CDR3 bases: TGTGCCAGCTCACCACCTCAACAGGGCTACAATGAGCAGTTCTTC.

V is TRBV29-1 and J is TRBJ1-4, with TRBD1 matching over 8 bases. The CDR3 has 13 amino acids. The V and J ends lost 6 bases and 8 bases, in that order; junction bases with no gene match: 8. Germline V gene data show CDR1 as SQVTM and CDR2 as ANQGSEA. The CDR3 region is CSVETGEEEKLFF. CDR3 sequence (DNA): TGCAGCGTAGAGACAGGGGAGGAGGAAAAACTGTTTTTT.

V is TRBV6-5 and J is TRBJ1-4, with TRBD1 matching over 7 bases. V was pared by 4 bases and J by 8 bases, with 10 bases of the junction left unmatched. The CDR3 totals 15 residues. CDR1 and CDR2 from the germline V gene are MNHEY and SVGAGI. Here the CDR3 reads CASSSPTGRQEKLFF. For the CDR3, the DNA is TGTGCCAGCAGTTCACCGACAGGGCGGCAAGAAAAACTGTTTTTT.

This chain connects TRBV6-4 to TRBJ1-5; no firm D call. The CDR3 contains 13 residues. Germline V gene data show CDR1 as MRHNA and CDR2 as SNTAGT. Trimming shortened V by 2 bases and J by 3 bases, and 5 bases separated the two germline ends. The CDR3 bases are TGTGCCAGCAGTGACCGCGCCAATCAGCCCCAGCATTTT. This encodes CASSDRANQPQHF.

The rearrangement links TRBV19 to TRBJ1-5, with 9 bases fitting TRBD1. Losses at the gene ends were 5 bases for V and 5 bases for J; bases not matched to a gene: 7. Germline loops: CDR1 LNHDA, CDR2 SQIVND (reference sequence). The CDR3 loop spans 15 amino acids. The CDR3: CASSSPGQGHQPQHF. DNA of the CDR3: TGTGCCAGTAGTTCCCCGGGACAGGGACATCAGCCCCAGCATTTT.

The V gene is TRBV28, the J gene TRBJ2-7; weak D call: TRBD2 (6 bases). The V gene's germline CDR1 is MDHEN and CDR2 SYDVKM. V was trimmed by 5 bases and J by 0 bases, leaving 11 bases between them. This CDR3 contains 14 residues. CDR3 sequence reads: CASSPTGSSYEQYF. CDR3 nucleotide sequence: TGTGCCAGCAGTCCTACCGGGAGCTCCTACGAGCAGTACTTC. Using reference TRBV28 and TRBJ2-7 for the parts outside the CDR3, the full variable domain is DVKVTQSSRYLVKRTGEKVFLECVQDMDHENMFWYRQDPGLGLRLIYFSYDVKMKEKGDIPEGYSVSREKKERFSLILESASTNQTSMYLCASSPTGSSYEQYFGPGTRLTVT.

This clone was seen only once. The V and J genes are TRBV5-1 and TRBJ1-2; TRBD1 aligns across 7 bases. This CDR3 is 15 amino acids long. The germline CDR1 and CDR2 sequences are SGHRS and YFSETQ. The V segment lost 0 bases and the J segment 1 base; nucleotides outside the gene matches: 3. The CDR3, as DNA: TGCGCCAGCAGCTTGGCGTCAGGGGGTAACTATGGCTACACCTTC. Encoded protein: CASSLASGGNYGYTF.

This clone showed up just a few times. The chain recombines TRBV6-5 with TRBJ2-1; 8 nucleotides align to TRBD1. The CDR3 covers 14 residues. Germline V lookup: CDR1 MNHEY, CDR2 SVGAGI. J gave up 6 bases and V 0 bases, and 1 base lay outside the gene matches. The CDR3 coding sequence is TGTGCCAGCAGTTACTCGGACAGGGTCAATGAGCAGTTCTTC. The encoded protein is CASSYSDRVNEQFF.

The sample holds one count of this clone. The V and J genes are TRBV3-1 (or the pseudogene TRBV3-2) and TRBJ1-1; D may be TRBD1 (5 bases). The ends were cut back, 4 bases at V and 1 base at J, with 13 bases in the middle. Germline V gene data show CDR1 as LGHDT and CDR2 as YNNKEL (reference sequence). This CDR3 contains 15 residues. The DNA for the CDR3 is TGTGCCAGCAGCCCGATCAGGGTGGGGAACACTGAAGCTTTCTTT. It is translated as CASSPIRVGNTEAFF.

The chain recombines TRBV19 with TRBJ1-2; TRBD1 matches at 8 bases. The CDR3 has 14 residues. Germline CDR1 LNHDA, CDR2 SQIVND (reference sequence). V was pared by 4 bases and J by 3 bases, with 4 bases of the junction left unmatched. In nucleotides, the CDR3 is TGTGCCAGTAGTAGGACAGGGCCGTACTATGGCTACACCTTC. Protein: CASSRTGPYYGYTF. The full variable domain, its missing parts supplied by reference TRBV19 and TRBJ1-2, is DGGITQSPKYLFRKEGQNVTLSCEQNLNHDAMYWYRQDPGQGLRLIYYSQIVNDFQKGDIAEGYSVSREKKESFPLTVTSAQKNPTAFYLCASSRTGPYYGYTFGSGTRLTVV.

CDR3 in DNA: TGTGCCAGCAGCTCCCCCGGCTCTGGAAACACCATATATTTT. It yields the protein CASSSPGSGNTIYF. The rearrangement uses TRBV28 and TRBJ1-3; D is unclear. CDR1 and CDR2 (germline): MDHEN, SYDVKM. V lost 6 bases and J 0 bases, leaving 9 bases between the germline ends. The CDR3 length is 14 residues.

The chain combines TRBV19 with TRBJ2-1; D is perhaps TRBD1 or TRBD2 (5 bases each). Trimming removed 10 bases from V and 3 bases from J, with 19 bases in between. This CDR3 region has 15 residues. Germline assignment: CDR1 LNHDA and CDR2 SQIVND (reference sequence). In DNA form, the CDR3 reads TGTGCCACCGATCCCGGGACCGCAGACTACAATGAGCAGTTCTTC. It specifies CATDPGTADYNEQFF.

The rearrangement uses TRBV6-5 and TRBJ1-5, with TRBD1 as a possible D gene (5 bases). This CDR3 has 13 amino acids. V lost 8 bases and J 1 base, leaving 9 bases between the germline ends. The germline CDR1 and CDR2 sequences are MNHEY and SVGAGI. This chain's CDR3 is CASGDDSNQPQHF. For the CDR3, the DNA is TGTGCCAGCGGGGACGACAGCAATCAGCCCCAGCATTTT.

The V gene is TRBV21-1, the J gene TRBJ2-7; the listed D gene, TRBD1, was not tested against the DNA. TRBV21-1 is a recognized pseudogene. CDR3 length equals 12 residues. This chain's CDR3 is CASSKGAGEQYF. In DNA form, the CDR3 reads TGTGCCAGCAGCAAAGGGGCCGGCGAGCAGTACTTC.

Of note for this clone: Germline and junction disagree at one end, which may indicate a read error. Other DNA sequences in this specimen translate into the identical CDR3. The chain recombines TRBV7-7 with TRBJ1-4; D not certain. The CDR3 contains 13 residues. Germline V gene data show CDR1 as SSHAT and CDR2 as FNYEAQ (reference sequence). CDR3: CASSLGFNEKLFF. Here the CDR3 DNA reads TGTGCTAGCAGCTTAGGGTTTAATGAAAAACTGTTTTTT. Variable domain in full (rest from reference TRBV7-7 and TRBJ1-4): GAGVSQSPRYKVTKRGQDVTLRCDPISSHATLYWYQQALGQGPEFLTYFNYEAQPDKSGLPSDRFSAERPEGSISTLTIQRTEQRDSAMYRCASSLGFNEKLFFGSGTQLSVL.